This T cell receptor beta chain was recorded in a study of blood T cell repertoires in COVID-19. Across the study: PBMCs, B-cell-depleted T cells, or T cells provided the cDNA or gDNA that made up the material.

Clones were read by immunoSEQ multiplex PCR, and TCRdb kept only the in-frame ones, dropping some. Of about 230,000 clones listed, 83% were seen once; the top ten hold approximately 2.5%. CDR3 length: 14 amino acids. V lost 6 bases to trimming and J lost 4 bases, with 15 bases between them. Germline CDR1 is SNHLY and CDR2 is FYNNEI. Sequenced sample: peripheral blood. The gene calls are TRBV2 and TRBJ1-1; unclear D gene. This receptor was taken from a woman between 65 and 79 years old with active or convalescent COVID-19. The CDR3 DNA reads TGTGCCAGCAGCGCCCACGCCGGTCGCACTGAAGCTTTCTTT. Translated: CASSAHAGRTEAFF.